This TCR beta chain derives from a study of CD8 T cells in ankylosing spondylitis. This clonotype was counted many times. TCRdb fed the 5' RACE reads into MiXCR, producing one record per CDR3 protein. The sample lists approximately 260,000 distinct CDR3 sequences; approximately 9% were seen once. From germline, CDR1 is SGHDT and CDR2 YYEEEE. V shed 3 bases and J shed 6 bases, with 7 bases lying between them. This CDR3 has 12 amino acids. Sequenced material: blood, either unsorted or a sorted T cell fraction (not recorded which). The V gene is TRBV5-6, the J gene TRBJ1-5, with D unclear. The origin of this receptor is a male donor with ankylosing spondylitis or in good health (not recorded which). The CDR3 coding sequence is TGTGCCAGCAGCTCAGGCCCTCAGCCCCAGCATTTT. As protein: CASSSGPQPQHF.